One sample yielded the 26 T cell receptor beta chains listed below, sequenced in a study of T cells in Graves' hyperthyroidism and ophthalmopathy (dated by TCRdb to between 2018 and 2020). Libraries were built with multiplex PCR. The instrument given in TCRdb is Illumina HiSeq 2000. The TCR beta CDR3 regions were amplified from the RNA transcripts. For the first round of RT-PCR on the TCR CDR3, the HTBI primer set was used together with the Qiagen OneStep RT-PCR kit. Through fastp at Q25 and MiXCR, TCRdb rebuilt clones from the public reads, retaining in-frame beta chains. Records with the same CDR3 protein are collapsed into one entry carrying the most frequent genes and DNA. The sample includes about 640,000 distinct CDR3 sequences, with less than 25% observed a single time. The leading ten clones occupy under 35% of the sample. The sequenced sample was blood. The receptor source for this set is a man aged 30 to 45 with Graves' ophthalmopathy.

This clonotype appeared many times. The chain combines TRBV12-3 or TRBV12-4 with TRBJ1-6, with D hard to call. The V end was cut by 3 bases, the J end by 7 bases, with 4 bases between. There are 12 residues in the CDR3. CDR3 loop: CASSFNNSPLHF. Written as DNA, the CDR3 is TGTGCCAGCAGTTTTAACAATTCACCCCTCCACTTT.

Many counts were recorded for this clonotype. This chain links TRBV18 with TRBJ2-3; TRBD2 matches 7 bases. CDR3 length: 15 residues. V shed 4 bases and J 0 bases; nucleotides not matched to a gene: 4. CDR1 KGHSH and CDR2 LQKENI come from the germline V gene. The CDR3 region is CASSLGLTSTDTQYF. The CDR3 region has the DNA TGTGCCAGCTCACTGGGACTAACTAGCACAGATACGCAGTATTTT.

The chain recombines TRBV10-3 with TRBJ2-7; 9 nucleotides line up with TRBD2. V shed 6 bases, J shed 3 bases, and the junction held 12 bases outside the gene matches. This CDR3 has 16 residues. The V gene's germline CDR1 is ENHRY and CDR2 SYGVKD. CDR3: CAISTYSGSGNYEQYF. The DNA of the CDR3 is TGTGCCATCAGCACTTATAGCGGGAGCGGCAACTACGAGCAGTACTTC.

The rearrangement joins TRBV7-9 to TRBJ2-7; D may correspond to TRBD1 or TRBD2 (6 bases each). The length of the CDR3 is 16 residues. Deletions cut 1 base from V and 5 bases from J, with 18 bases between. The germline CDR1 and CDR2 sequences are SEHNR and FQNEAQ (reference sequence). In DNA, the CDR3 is TGTGCCAGCAGCTTAGTTCTGTGGGGGGCTCGGGACGAGCAGTACTTC. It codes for CASSLVLWGARDEQYF.

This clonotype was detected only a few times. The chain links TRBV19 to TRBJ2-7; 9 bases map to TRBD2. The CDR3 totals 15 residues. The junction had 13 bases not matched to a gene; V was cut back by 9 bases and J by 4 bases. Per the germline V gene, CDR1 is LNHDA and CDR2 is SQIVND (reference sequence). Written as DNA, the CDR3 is TGTGCCAGCCGCTCAGGTTCTAGCGGGACTTACGAGCAGTACTTC. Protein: CASRSGSSGTYEQYF.

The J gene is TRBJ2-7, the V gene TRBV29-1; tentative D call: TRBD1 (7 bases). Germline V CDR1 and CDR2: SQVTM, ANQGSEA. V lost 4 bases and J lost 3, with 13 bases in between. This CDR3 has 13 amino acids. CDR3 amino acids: CSVVRRGDYEQYF. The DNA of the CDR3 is TGCAGCGTTGTACGCAGGGGGGACTACGAGCAGTACTTC.

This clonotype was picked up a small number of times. The CDR3 DNA sequence: TGTGCCAGCAGACAAAACGCCGGGGAGCTGTTTTTT. Translating gives CASRQNAGELFF. The chain joins TRBV11-3 to TRBJ2-2, with unresolved D. This CDR3 contains 12 residues. V dropped 6 bases and J dropped 6 bases, with 8 bases sitting between them. From germline, CDR1 is SGHNT and CDR2 YENEEA.

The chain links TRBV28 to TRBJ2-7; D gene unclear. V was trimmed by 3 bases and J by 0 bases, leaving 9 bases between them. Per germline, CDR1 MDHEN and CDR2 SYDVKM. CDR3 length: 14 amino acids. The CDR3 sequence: CASSFPLRSYEQYF. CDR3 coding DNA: TGTGCCAGCAGTTTTCCTCTTCGCTCCTACGAGCAGTACTTC.

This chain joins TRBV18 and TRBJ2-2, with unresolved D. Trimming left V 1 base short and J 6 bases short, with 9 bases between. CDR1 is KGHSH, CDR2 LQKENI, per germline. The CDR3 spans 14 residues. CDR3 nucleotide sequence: TGTGCCAGCTCACCACTTCAAATGGCCGGGGAGCTGTTTTTT. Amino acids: CASSPLQMAGELFF.

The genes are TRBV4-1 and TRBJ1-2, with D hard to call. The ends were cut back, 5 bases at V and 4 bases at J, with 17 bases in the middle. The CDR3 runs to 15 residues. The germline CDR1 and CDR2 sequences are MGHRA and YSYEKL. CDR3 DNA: TGCGCCAGCAGCACCTTGCTGGGGAATATCTATGGCTACACCTTC. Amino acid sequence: CASSTLLGNIYGYTF.

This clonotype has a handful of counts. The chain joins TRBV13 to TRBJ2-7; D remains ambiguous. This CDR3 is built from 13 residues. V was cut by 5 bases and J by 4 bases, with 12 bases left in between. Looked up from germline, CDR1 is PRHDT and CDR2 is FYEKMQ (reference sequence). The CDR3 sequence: CASSHALMYEQYF. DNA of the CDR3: TGTGCCAGCAGCCACGCCCTAATGTACGAGCAGTACTTC. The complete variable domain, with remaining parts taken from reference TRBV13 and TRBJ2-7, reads AAGVIQSPRHLIKEKRETATLKCYPIPRHDTVYWYQQGPGQDPQFLISFYEKMQSDKGSIPDRFSAQQFSDYHSELNMSSLELGDSALYFCASSHALMYEQYFGPGTRLTVT.

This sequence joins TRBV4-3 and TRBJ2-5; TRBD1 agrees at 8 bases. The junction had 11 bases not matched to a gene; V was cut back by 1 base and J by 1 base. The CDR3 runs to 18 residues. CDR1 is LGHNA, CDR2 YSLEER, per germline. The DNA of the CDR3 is TGCGCCAGCAGCCAAGTTGGTCGGACAGGGTTCGGCCAAGAGACCCAGTACTTC. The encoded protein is CASSQVGRTGFGQETQYF.

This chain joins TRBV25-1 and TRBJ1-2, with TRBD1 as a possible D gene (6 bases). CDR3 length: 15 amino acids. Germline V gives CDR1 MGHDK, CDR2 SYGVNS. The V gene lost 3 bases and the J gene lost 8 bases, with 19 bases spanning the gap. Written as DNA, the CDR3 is TGTGCCAGCAGTGACCCCGGGACATCTTATGGAGGCTACACCTTC. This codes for CASSDPGTSYGGYTF.

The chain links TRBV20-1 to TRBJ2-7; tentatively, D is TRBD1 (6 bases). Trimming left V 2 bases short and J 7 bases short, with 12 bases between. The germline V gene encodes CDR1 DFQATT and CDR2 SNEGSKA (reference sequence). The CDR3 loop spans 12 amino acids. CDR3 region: CSARFQGWEQYF. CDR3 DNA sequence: TGCAGTGCTAGATTTCAGGGGTGGGAGCAGTACTTC.

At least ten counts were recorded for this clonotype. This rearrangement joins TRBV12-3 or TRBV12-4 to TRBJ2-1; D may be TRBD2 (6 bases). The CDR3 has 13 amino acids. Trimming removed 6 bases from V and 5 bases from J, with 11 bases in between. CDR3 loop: CASSHGGNNEQFF. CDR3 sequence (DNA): TGTGCCAGCAGCCACGGGGGAAACAATGAGCAGTTCTTC.

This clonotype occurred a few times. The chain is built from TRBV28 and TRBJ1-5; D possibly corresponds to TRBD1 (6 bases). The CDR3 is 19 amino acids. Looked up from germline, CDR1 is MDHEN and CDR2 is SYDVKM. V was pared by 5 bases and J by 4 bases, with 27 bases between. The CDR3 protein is CASSPILRDIVTVNQPQHF. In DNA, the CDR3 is TGTGCCAGCAGTCCCATCCTCCGGGACATTGTGACGGTTAATCAGCCCCAGCATTTT. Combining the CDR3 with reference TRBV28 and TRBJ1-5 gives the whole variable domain DVKVTQSSRYLVKRTGEKVFLECVQDMDHENMFWYRQDPGLGLRLIYFSYDVKMKEKGDIPEGYSVSREKKERFSLILESASTNQTSMYLCASSPILRDIVTVNQPQHFGDGTRLSIL.

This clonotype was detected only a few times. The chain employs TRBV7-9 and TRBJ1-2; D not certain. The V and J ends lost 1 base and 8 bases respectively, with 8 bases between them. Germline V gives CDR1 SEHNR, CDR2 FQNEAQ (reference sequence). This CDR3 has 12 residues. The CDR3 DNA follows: TGTGCCAGCAGCTTAGAGACAATGGGCTACACCTTC. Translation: CASSLETMGYTF.

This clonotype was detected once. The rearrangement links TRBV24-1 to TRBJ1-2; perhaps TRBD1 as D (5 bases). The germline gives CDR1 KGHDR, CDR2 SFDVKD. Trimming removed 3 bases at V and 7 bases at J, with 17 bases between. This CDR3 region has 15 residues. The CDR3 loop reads CATSDPSRQPSGYTF. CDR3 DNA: TGTGCCACCAGTGATCCCTCTCGACAGCCCAGTGGCTACACCTTC.

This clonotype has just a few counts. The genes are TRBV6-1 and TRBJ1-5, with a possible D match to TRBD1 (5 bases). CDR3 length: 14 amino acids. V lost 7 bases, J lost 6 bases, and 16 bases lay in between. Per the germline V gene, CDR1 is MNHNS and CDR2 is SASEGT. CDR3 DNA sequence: TGTGCCAGCACCGTGAATCCCACAGGTCAGCCCCAGCATTTT. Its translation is CASTVNPTGQPQHF.

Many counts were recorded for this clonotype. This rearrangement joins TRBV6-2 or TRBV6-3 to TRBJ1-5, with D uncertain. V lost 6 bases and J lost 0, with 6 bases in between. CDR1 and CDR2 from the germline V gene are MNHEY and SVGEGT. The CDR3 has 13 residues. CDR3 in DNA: TGTGCCAGCAGAGGGCCTAGCAATCAGCCCCAGCATTTT. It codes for CASRGPSNQPQHF.

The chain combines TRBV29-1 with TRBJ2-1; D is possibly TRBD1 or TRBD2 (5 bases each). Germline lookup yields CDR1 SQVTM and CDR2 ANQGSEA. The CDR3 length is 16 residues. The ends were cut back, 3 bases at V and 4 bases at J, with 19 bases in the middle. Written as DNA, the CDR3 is TGCAGCGTTGACGGGACCCCACGTGGTAGTTACAATGAGCAGTTCTTC. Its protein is CSVDGTPRGSYNEQFF.

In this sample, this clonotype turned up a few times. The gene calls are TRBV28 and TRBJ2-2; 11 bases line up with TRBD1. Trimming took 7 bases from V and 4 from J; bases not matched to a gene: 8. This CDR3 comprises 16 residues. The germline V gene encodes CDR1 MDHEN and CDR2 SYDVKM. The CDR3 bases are TGTGCCAGCACCCTGGTTGGGACAGGGGGCACCGGGGAGCTGTTTTTT. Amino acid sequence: CASTLVGTGGTGELFF.

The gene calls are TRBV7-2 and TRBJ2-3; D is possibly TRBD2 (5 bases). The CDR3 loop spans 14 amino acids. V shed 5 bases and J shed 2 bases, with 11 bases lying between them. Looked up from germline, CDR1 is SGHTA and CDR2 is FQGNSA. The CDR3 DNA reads TGTGCCAGCAGCCGCAGCGGTCTCACAGATACGCAGTATTTT. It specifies CASSRSGLTDTQYF. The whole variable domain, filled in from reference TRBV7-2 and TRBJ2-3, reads GAGVSQSPSNKVTEKGKDVELRCDPISGHTALYWYRQSLGQGLEFLIYFQGNSAPDKSGLPSDRFSAERTGGSVSTLTIQRTQQEDSAVYLCASSRSGLTDTQYFGPGTRLTVL.

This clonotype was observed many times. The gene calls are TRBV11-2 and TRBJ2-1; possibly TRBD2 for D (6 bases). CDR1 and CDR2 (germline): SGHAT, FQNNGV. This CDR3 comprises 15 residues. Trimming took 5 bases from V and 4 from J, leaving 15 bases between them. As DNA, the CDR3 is TGTGCCAGCAGCCCCAGCGGGTTGAGTTACAATGAGCAGTTCTTC. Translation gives CASSPSGLSYNEQFF.

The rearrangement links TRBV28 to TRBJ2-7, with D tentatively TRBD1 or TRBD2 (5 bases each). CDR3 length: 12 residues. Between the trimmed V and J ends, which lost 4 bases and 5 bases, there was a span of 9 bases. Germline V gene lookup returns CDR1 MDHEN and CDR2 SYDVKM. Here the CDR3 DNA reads TGTGCCAGCAGTTATTTGGGGGACGAGCAGTACTTC. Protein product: CASSYLGDEQYF.

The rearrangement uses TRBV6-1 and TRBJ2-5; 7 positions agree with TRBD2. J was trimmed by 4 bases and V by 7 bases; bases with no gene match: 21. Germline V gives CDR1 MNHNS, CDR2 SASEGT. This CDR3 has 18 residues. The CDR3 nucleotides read TGTGCCAGCATTAGAGGGATGTCGAGCGGGACGACGGGAGAGACCCAGTACTTC. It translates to CASIRGMSSGTTGETQYF.